What follows describes a single TCR beta chain. Generated by immunoSEQ multiplex PCR, the TCRdb table keeps only in-frame clones and is missing some. This table holds roughly 72,000 clones, around four fifths found once. The length of the CDR3 is 14 residues. Deletions cut 5 bases from V and 0 bases from J, with 10 bases between. Germline V gene lookup returns CDR1 MNHNS and CDR2 SASEGT. The data derive from a study of T cell clones after liver transplantation. The material was CD4+ T cells from blood, obtained 48 months after liver transplant. The chain combines TRBV6-1 with TRBJ1-1; D is uncertain. This clonotype was obtained from a human patient who received a liver transplant. Some of the T cells may derive from the graft donor. Written as DNA, the CDR3 is TGTGCCAGCAGTTCCCACCTCATGAACACTGAAGCTTTCTTT. Its protein product is CASSSHLMNTEAFF.